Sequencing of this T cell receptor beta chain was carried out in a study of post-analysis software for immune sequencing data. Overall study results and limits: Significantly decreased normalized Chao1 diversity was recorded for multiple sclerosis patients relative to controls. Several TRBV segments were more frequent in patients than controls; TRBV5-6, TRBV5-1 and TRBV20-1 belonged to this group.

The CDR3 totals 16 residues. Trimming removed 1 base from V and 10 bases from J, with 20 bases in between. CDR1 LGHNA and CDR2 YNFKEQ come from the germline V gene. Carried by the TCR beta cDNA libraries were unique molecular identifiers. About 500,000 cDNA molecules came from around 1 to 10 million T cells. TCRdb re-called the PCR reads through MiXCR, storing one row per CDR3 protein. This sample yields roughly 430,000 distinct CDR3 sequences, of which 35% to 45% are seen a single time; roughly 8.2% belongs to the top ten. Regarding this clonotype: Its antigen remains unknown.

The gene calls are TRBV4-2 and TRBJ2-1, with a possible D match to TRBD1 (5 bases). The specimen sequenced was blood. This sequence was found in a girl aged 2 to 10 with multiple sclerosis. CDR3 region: CASSQGLREGAREQFF. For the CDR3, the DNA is TGTGCCAGCAGCCAAGGACTCAGGGAAGGGGCTAGGGAGCAGTTCTTC.